This paragraph reports one T cell receptor (beta chain). Its recognized antigen is unknown. Per-nucleotide qualities are absent, and no much larger clonotype sits a single base away. The CDR3 contains 15 residues, cysteine and phenylalanine counted. Kept here is only the CDR3 DNA, which spans 45 bases and is read in frame from base 1. V and J are truncated by 5 bases and 0 bases respectively, leaving an intervening sequence of 14 bases. In the germline V gene, CDR1 corresponds to SGHRS and CDR2 to YFSETQ. The library came from the immunoSEQ multiplex PCR assay. A mixture of 60 forward primers for TCR Vbeta segments and 13 reverse primers for TCR Jbeta segments was used in the multiplex PCR. The CDR3 region of rearranged TCR beta genes was amplified from genomic DNA by a multiplex PCR assay. The amplified TCR beta libraries were sequenced on the Illumina HiSeq System as 87-base-pair reads. Per the source publication's procedure: A later analysis tallied 75 million to 95 million unique TCR beta chains across the 610 or so repertoires, and about 12 million of those chains were shared by two or more donors. A nearest-neighbor algorithm error-corrected the raw reads and collapsed the reads into unique sequences, merging closely related sequences to remove PCR and sequencing errors. Alignment of CDR3 sequences to IMGT reference sequences was used to assign V, D and J gene segments. For a sequence to be retained, a match of at least six nucleotides was required to both a V gene segment and a J gene segment. Rearrangements were called productive when the CDR3 lacked stop codons and stayed in frame with V and J; all others were non-productive. CDR3 was defined by IMGT convention, running from the second conserved V-encoded cysteine to the conserved J-encoded phenylalanine. In an earlier analysis of some 550 of the donors, sequences lacking an unambiguous match to a single V gene segment were excluded. An earlier analysis of approximately 590 of the donors called V segments functional above 56.7% productive rearrangements and segregating when the between-donor standard deviation exceeded 5%. A statistical classification framework was built to diagnose cytomegalovirus status from the catalog of TCR beta chain sequences. In a later analysis, TCR nucleotide sequences were compared against IMGT/GENE-DB human TR gene sequences so that V and J genes could be assigned. In a later analysis, CDR3 sequences and most-parsimonious VDJ recombination scenarios were assigned using the TCRdist pipeline. A later analysis defined each TCR beta chain by its CDR3 amino acid sequence plus V-gene family, and excluded reads lacking a unique V-gene family. In a later analysis, fewer than 600 highly shared, low-generation-probability nucleotide sequences were removed to address suspected cross-contamination and a sequencing artifact. For each public chain, a later analysis derived a clonal expansion index from normalized ranks of inferred template counts within each repertoire. Generation probabilities in a later analysis came from a VDJ recombination model fitted to out-of-frame rearrangements, and those results were checked against IGoR. A later analysis scored TCR-TCR, TCR-HLA and TCR-CMV co-occurrence with hypergeometric tests, applying a repertoire-size bias correction to TCR pairs. To estimate false discovery rates, a later analysis permuted the HLA or CMV assignments 20 times. In a later analysis, co-occurring TCRs were grouped using DBSCAN, and TCRdist sequence similarity was added for clustering within HLA-allele-positive subsets. Repertoires with fewer than 30,000 or more than 120,000 public chains, plus five repertoires with anomalous nucleotide sharing, were excluded from co-occurrence clustering. TCRdb's version of the immuneACCESS table is confined to in-frame rearrangements and falls short of the full clone set. An unresolved V gene accounts for under half of the shortfall where checked; the remainder is of unknown origin. V, J and clone size are taken as reported in that table, and D and trimming were inferred from the DNA itself. Present in this sample are approximately 76,000 clones, roughly 78% of which were seen just once. The leading ten clones occupy roughly 2.5% of the sample.

The source of the sample is a study of cytomegalovirus exposure and HLA in healthy donors (dated by TCRdb to 2015 to 2018). Study-wide context: An earlier analysis of approximately 640 of the donors reported 250 to 350 Gb of sequence data and around 120 million unique TCR beta sequences from 150 million to 200 million T cells. The number of donors typed differed by locus, with about 629-640 for A, B, C, DRB1 and DQB1, more than 500 for DQA1, approximately 580 for DPA1, and some 450 for DPB1. A later genetic analysis used genome-wide SNP genotypes for about three fifths of the roughly 700 donors, treating that subset as a discovery cohort. All discovery cohort repertoires had been generated on a single sequencing platform. In a later analysis, previously published TCR beta repertoires from 670 or so donors were re-analyzed and high-resolution HLA genotyping was added so that TCR occurrence patterns could be studied. HLA typing covered class I and class II loci at four-digit resolution. Because of strong linkage in the cohort, roughly five DR-DQ haplotypes were treated as single units for association and clustering. Of the 300 to 450 genotyped donors, 75% to 85% were placed in the genetic ancestry cluster associated with self-reported Caucasian donors. To decide whether each TCR beta V gene segment behaved as functional or pseudogenic, an earlier analysis of 587 of the donors relied on high-throughput TCR beta sequencing. An early release that covered 640 HLA-typed donors contained 300 to 350 gigabases of sequencing data and 80 million or so unique TCR sequences. In the later analysis, no new phenotypic data were used to find candidate immune exposures; instead, reliance was placed on TCR beta sequences and their occurrence across donors. The study profiled the T cell repertoires of 550 to 700 subjects by immunosequencing and related them to cytomegalovirus serostatus. Donor age, sex, ethnicity and CMV serostatus were collected together with the repertoire data. Besides the first cohort of more than 650 subjects, a separate validation cohort made up of 120 different subjects was used. Across 300 to 400 genotyped donors of the cohort, an average of roughly 230,000 unique TCR beta nucleotide sequences per donor were sequenced, and approximately 19% of those sequences were non-productive. The study aimed to test whether cataloging public T cell receptors could reveal signatures of past pathogen exposure. To predict cytomegalovirus infection status, the study brought together high-throughput TCR immunosequencing, statistical association of individual TCRs with disease status, and machine learning.

The research as a whole found: Broadly in line with IMGT annotations, most TCR beta V segments showed up in productive rearrangements about 87% or about 30% of the time in an earlier analysis of around 550 of the donors. The classifier was reported to diagnose cytomegalovirus status with high specificity and sensitivity in both the original and validation cohorts. In a later analysis, the rate of TCR association differed among HLA loci, with DRB1 alleles having the most associated TCRs and HLA-C alleles having the fewest. A later genetic analysis associated a missense DCLRE1C variant with V-gene and J-gene trimming of TCR beta chains, and an independent cohort replicated the association. A cluster of highly shared sequence variants was judged likely to represent a technical artifact of the sequencing pipeline. According to a later analysis, most CMV-associated TCR beta chains appeared to be HLA-restricted, and the HLA associations seemed to be driven largely by CMV exposure. A further reported finding was that TCR beta sequences accurately predicted the HLA-A and HLA-B alleles for most subjects in the first cohort. Because counts were too low, more than 15 rarely observed V segments, including chromosome 9 orphons, were excluded from the earlier analysis of some 540 of the donors. Because HLA typing was unavailable for some donors at each locus, only the typed subset was used in association tests. Most TCR sequences were seen in very few donors, while some public TCRs were found in many individuals. Only TCR beta chains were sequenced in this cohort, and the absence of alpha or paired-chain data limited detectable features. Several of the top co-occurrence clusters appeared to be linked to parvovirus B19, influenza, CMV and Epstein-Barr virus, according to a later analysis. Strong co-occurrence of HLA alleles, especially DR and DQ, made assigning TCR associations to individual alleles difficult. A total of 164 TCR beta chains were listed by the study as associated with cytomegalovirus. CMV serostatus was the only immune exposure information available for the cohort. In a later genetic analysis, fewer N-insertions in productive TCRs were reported among donors in an Asian-associated ancestry cluster than the roughly 710-donor mean. Specific HLA alleles were associated with 15,000 to 20,000 TCR beta sequences at a false discovery rate of 0.05 in a later analysis. In vitro tests confirmed that a few of the cytomegalovirus-associated TCR beta chains recognize cytomegalovirus antigens. Roughly uniform sequencing depth across donors was assumed in presence/absence analyses, although this assumption may not hold. It was suggested by the authors that the approach could potentially be generalized to other disease states and immunological phenotypes. Compared with equally common non-associated chains, HLA-associated TCR beta chains in a later analysis were more clonally expanded and had lower generation probabilities. Because the 87-base-pair reads could not distinguish some IMGT-functional V segments, including TRBV6-2 and TRBV6-3, those segments were excluded. Linkage disequilibrium might explain the correlated functional status among segregating V segments, but an unknown experimental factor could not be excluded.

The cohort consisted of approximately 670 healthy bone marrow donors. At the time of sampling, every cohort member was nominally healthy, though immune exposures that went unrecorded were likely present. The donor was CMV seronegative and belonged to the group of more than 300 seronegative cohort members. A peripheral blood sample was provided by each donor, and peripheral blood mononuclear cells were used for TCR beta sequencing. Genomic DNA was extracted from the blood cell samples with the Qiagen DNeasy Blood Extraction Kit. Sequencing input: PBMCs. The source of this sequence is a man between 25 and 39 years old in good health and CMV-seronegative. The chain links TRBV5-1 with TRBJ1-1; perhaps TRBD1 is the D gene, with 6 bases matching. At the DNA level, the sequence is TGCGCCAGCAGTTCAGGGGTAGCGATGAACACTGAAGCTTTCTTT. The translation is CASSSGVAMNTEAFF.